A selection of T cell receptor beta chains follows, all from one sample in a study of blood T cell repertoires in COVID-19. Profiled with immunoSEQ multiplex PCR; TCRdb holds only in-frame clones, not every one. The sample contains around 94,000 clones, 80% of which appear only once. The sample consisted of peripheral blood. The receptors stem from a human donor in a cohort sampled during active COVID-19. CDR3s leave out the opening cysteine and the closing phenylalanine or tryptophan.

CDR3: ATSDSSPTSNQPQH
J: TRBJ1-5
V: TRBV24-1

CDR3: ASTLTGGLYEQY
J: TRBJ2-7
V: TRBV6-6

CDR3: ASSRAYGANVLT
J: TRBJ2-6
V: TRBV5-1

CDR3: ASSPETGLKQY
J: TRBJ2-7
V: TRBV11-2

CDR3: SVEGLAGGPEQF
J: TRBJ2-1
V: TRBV29-1

CDR3: ASSLGGGVANTEAF
J: TRBJ1-1
V: TRBV5-4

CDR3: ASSVGPGTDTEAF
J: TRBJ1-1
V: TRBV9

CDR3: ASSDGGRGGYT
J: TRBJ1-2
V: TRBV12-3/TRBV12-4

CDR3: ASSLGDREYEQY
J: TRBJ2-7
V: TRBV13

CDR3: ASSQSGQGSSYEQY
J: TRBJ2-7
V: TRBV9

CDR3: ASSPGTEYEQY
J: TRBJ2-7
V: TRBV18

CDR3: ASSPRTSGENEQF
J: TRBJ2-1
V: TRBV18

CDR3: ASSLEFGGYT
J: TRBJ1-2
V: TRBV5-1

CDR3: ASSLTGFSTDTQY
J: TRBJ2-3
V: TRBV7-9

CDR3: ASSSSGTSGMVNEQF
J: TRBJ2-1
V: TRBV7-3

CDR3: ASRRQGGTSSEQY
J: TRBJ2-7
V: TRBV6-5

CDR3: SVNRGNTEAF
J: TRBJ1-1
V: TRBV29-1

CDR3: ASSIADRAPYEQY
J: TRBJ2-7
V: TRBV7-2

CDR3: ASSNFHRGFNYGYT
J: TRBJ1-2
V: TRBV19

CDR3: ASAGRNSYEQY
J: TRBJ2-7
V: TRBV28

CDR3: ASSQGNTGPAD
J: TRBJ2-7
V: TRBV3-1/TRBV3-2

CDR3: ASSPQDYEQY
J: TRBJ2-7
V: TRBV7-8

CDR3: ASSQGSSDRGRLPQH
J: TRBJ1-5
V: TRBV3-1/TRBV3-2

CDR3: ASSEQAGGRNEQF
J: TRBJ2-1
V: TRBV2

CDR3: ATLGVGAEGYT
J: TRBJ1-2
V: TRBV19

CDR3: ASSFGGASLGYT
J: TRBJ1-2
V: TRBV28

CDR3: ASSVEGSAIEKTQY
J: TRBJ2-5
V: TRBV9

CDR3: ASSHTRDTYGYT
J: TRBJ1-2
V: TRBV3-1/TRBV3-2

CDR3: ASPPRTGTNYGYT
J: TRBJ1-2
V: TRBV21-1

CDR3: ASSLDPGSYEQY
J: TRBJ2-7
V: TRBV11-2

CDR3: ASSFLEQY
J: TRBJ2-7
V: TRBV6-8

CDR3: ACPRGGRNYGYT
J: TRBJ1-2
V: TRBV30

CDR3: SVEGTGKSSYEQY
J: TRBJ2-7
V: TRBV29-1

CDR3: ASTPGTAGNEQF
J: TRBJ2-1
V: TRBV28

CDR3: ASSLDRIHGYT
J: TRBJ1-2
V: TRBV14

CDR3: ASSSRAGAYEQY
J: TRBJ2-7
V: TRBV5-1

CDR3: ASSPGQTYQETQY
J: TRBJ2-5
V: TRBV5-4

CDR3: ASSEAGQGGSYEQY
J: TRBJ2-7
V: TRBV6-1

CDR3: ATSDPGTGNTEAF
J: TRBJ1-1
V: TRBV24-1

CDR3: SASGGFSTDTQY
J: TRBJ2-3
V: TRBV20-1

CDR3: ASSQSTGEQYEQY
J: TRBJ2-7
V: TRBV4-1

CDR3: ASSYGIPKGQTTQY
J: TRBJ2-3
V: TRBV11-2

CDR3: ASSPAPHLNQPQH
J: TRBJ1-5
V: TRBV18

CDR3: ASSLSFGHSSYEQY
J: TRBJ2-7
V: TRBV7-9

CDR3: AISQTNSGRAETQY
J: TRBJ2-5
V: TRBV10-3

CDR3: ASTPGAYEQY
J: TRBJ2-7
V: TRBV28

CDR3: ASHALVSGANVLT
J: TRBJ2-6
V: TRBV19

CDR3: ASSLIGLAGITDTQY
J: TRBJ2-3
V: TRBV18

CDR3: ARSLAEHPSGRCEQY
J: TRBJ2-7
V: TRBV5-3

CDR3: ASSMTAGESYEQY
J: TRBJ2-7
V: TRBV19

CDR3: ASKRGMGEKLF
J: TRBJ1-4
V: TRBV12-3/TRBV12-4

CDR3: ASSSGSNQPQH
J: TRBJ1-5
V: TRBV27

CDR3: ASSLGDSRAPLH
J: TRBJ1-6
V: TRBV5-1

CDR3: ASSAGTGSNQPQH
J: TRBJ1-5
V: TRBV19

CDR3: ASSLGPSGSYEQY
J: TRBJ2-7
V: TRBV13

CDR3: ASSLGPSSYEQY
J: TRBJ2-7
V: TRBV5-1

CDR3: ASSRLEGRGSTGANVLT
J: TRBJ2-6
V: TRBV5-1

CDR3: ASSQDLVGSNQPQH
J: TRBJ1-5
V: TRBV4-2

CDR3: ASSILQGNQPQH
J: TRBJ1-5
V: TRBV19